A selection of T cell receptor beta chains follows, all from one sample in a study of CD8+ T cells in alopecia areata. TCRdb's copy holds only in-frame clones and misses some; the assay was immunoSEQ multiplex PCR. This table has 80,000 or so clones, around 67% appearing once. Here the sequenced sample was CD8+ T cells sorted from blood, taken at week 24, from a patient treated with tofacitinib. The receptors derive from a human donor with alopecia areata. CDR3s include the opening cysteine and the closing phenylalanine or tryptophan. A D gene is named only where the DNA matches it firmly. Some rows mark clone size as missing; the rest say once, few, many or name a class of expanded clone.

D	J	size	V	DNA	CDR3
.	TRBJ2-3	.	TRBV7-2	TGTGCCAGCAGCTTAGGGATAGCCAGCACAGATACGCAGTATTTT	CASSLGIASTDTQYF
.	TRBJ2-3	.	TRBV7-9	TGTGCCAGCAGCTTACTCCGGGACTTTCCGTTCGTTAGCACAGATACGCAGTATTTT	CASSLLRDFPFVSTDTQYF
.	TRBJ2-7	few	TRBV5-1	TGCGCCAGCAGCTTGGCCGGATGGTCCTACGAGCAGTACTTC	CASSLAGWSYEQYF
TRBD2	TRBJ2-5	few	TRBV2	TGTGCCAGCAGTGGCAAAACCGCGGGAGTAATTGTGGAGACCCAGTACTTC	CASSGKTAGVIVETQYF
.	TRBJ1-5	.	TRBV15	TGTGCCACCAGCACCTTACGGGACGGGGACCAGCCCCAGCATTTT	CATSTLRDGDQPQHF
.	TRBJ2-1	.	TRBV20-1	TGCAGTGCTAGGACGGAGGGAATTCTGTTCTTC	CSARTEGILFF
.	TRBJ1-5	few	TRBV5-5	TGTGCCAGCAGCTTTAATGCAGGTAGCAATCAGCCCCAGCATTTT	CASSFNAGSNQPQHF
TRBD1	TRBJ1-2	.	TRBV9	TGTGCCAGCAGCCAGGGGACAGGGGGCCATGGCTACACCTTC	CASSQGTGGHGYTF
TRBD1	TRBJ2-1	once	TRBV7-9	TGTGCCAGCAGCTTCCCGGGACAGGGGTCGAATGAGCAGTTCTTC	CASSFPGQGSNEQFF
.	TRBJ2-3	.	TRBV6-5	TGTGCCAGCAGTCTTGGGGGGGCCGAAGATACGCAGTATTTT	CASSLGGAEDTQYF
.	TRBJ2-3	.	TRBV12-5	TGTGCTAGTGGTTTCCGAGCGGTAAGCACAGATACGCAGTATTTT	CASGFRAVSTDTQYF
TRBD2	TRBJ2-7	.	TRBV7-2	TGTGCCAGCAGCTCGTTAGCGGGGGACATCCCCGAGCAGTACTTC	CASSSLAGDIPEQYF
TRBD1	TRBJ2-7	few	TRBV30	TGTGCCTGGAGTTTATCACAGGGGTACGAGCAGTACTTC	CAWSLSQGYEQYF
.	TRBJ2-7	few	TRBV19	TGTGCCAGTAGTCCTCCCTCCGCGGGGTACTCCGAGCAGTACTTC	CASSPPSAGYSEQYF
.	TRBJ2-1	few	TRBV7-2	TGTGCCAGCAGCCGTACGCTCAACAATGAGCAGTTCTTC	CASSRTLNNEQFF
TRBD2	TRBJ2-3	.	TRBV27	TGTGCCACCCTTCCTAGCGGGGCGTCCCCATCGCAGTATTTT	CATLPSGASPSQYF
.	TRBJ1-2	few	TRBV28	TGTGCCAGCAGCTCCGCCCGCTTGGAGGCAGGGATCCTCTATGGCTACACCTTC	CASSSARLEAGILYGYTF